The rows below give T cell receptor beta chains drawn from one sample of a study of T cell responses to AZD1222 COVID-19 vaccine. Only in-frame clones appear in the TCRdb table, and some are missing; sequencing was by immunoSEQ multiplex PCR. The table lists around 160,000 clones, about nine tenths of them singletons, with 2.5% to 3% in the top ten. This material consisted of peripheral blood, taken on day 0 of MenACWY control vaccination. These receptors came from an adult in good health. The CDR3 runs from the conserved cysteine through the conserved F or W. Each record gives: CDR3 protein, CDR3 DNA, V gene, J gene, D gene, clone size. A D gene is named only where the DNA matches it firmly. For some rows the clone size is stated as once, few or many, or as a class when expanded; others skip it.

CDR3aa: CASSQVYGTGGPGNTIYF; CDR3nt: TGCGCCAGCAGCCAAGTGTATGGGACAGGGGGCCCTGGAAACACCATATATTTT; v_gene: TRBV4-1; j_gene: TRBJ1-3; d_gene: TRBD1; abundance: NA
CDR3aa: CASSSLNRQGKGTEAFF; CDR3nt: TGTGCCAGCAGCTCCCTAAACCGACAGGGGAAGGGGACTGAAGCTTTCTTT; v_gene: TRBV5-6; j_gene: TRBJ1-1; d_gene: TRBD1; abundance: NA
CDR3aa: CASSLEGVSSDSPLHF; CDR3nt: TGCGCCAGCAGCTTGGAAGGGGTCAGCAGTGATTCACCCCTCCACTTT; v_gene: TRBV5-1; j_gene: TRBJ1-6; d_gene: NA; abundance: few
CDR3aa: CASSTRDGYTF; CDR3nt: TGTGCCAGCAGCACTCGAGACGGCTACACCTTC; v_gene: TRBV7-9; j_gene: TRBJ1-2; d_gene: NA; abundance: NA
CDR3aa: CASSLAGVAGNTIYF; CDR3nt: TGTGCCAGCAGCTTGGCAGGGGTGGCTGGAAACACCATATATTTT; v_gene: TRBV7-2; j_gene: TRBJ1-3; d_gene: NA; abundance: NA
CDR3aa: CASSQEGQLYNEKLFF; CDR3nt: TGTGCCAGCAGCCAAGAAGGGCAGCTGTATAATGAAAAACTGTTTTTT; v_gene: TRBV3-1/TRBV3-2; j_gene: TRBJ1-4; d_gene: NA; abundance: NA
CDR3aa: CASSIGSSRAEAFF; CDR3nt: TGCGCCAGCAGCATAGGGTCGTCACGGGCCGAAGCTTTCTTT; v_gene: TRBV5-1; j_gene: TRBJ1-1; d_gene: NA; abundance: NA
CDR3aa: CASSLVSSGTSTDTQYF; CDR3nt: TGTGCCAGCAGCTTAGTCTCTAGCGGGACTAGCACAGATACGCAGTATTTT; v_gene: TRBV7-2; j_gene: TRBJ2-3; d_gene: TRBD2; abundance: NA
CDR3aa: CASRAPRGDREYF; CDR3nt: TGTGCCAGCAGAGCTCCCCGGGGGGACAGGGAATACTTC; v_gene: TRBV6-5; j_gene: TRBJ2-7; d_gene: TRBD1; abundance: NA
CDR3aa: CAWSYRFSEQYF; CDR3nt: TGTGCCTGGAGTTATAGATTTTCCGAGCAGTACTTC; v_gene: TRBV30; j_gene: TRBJ2-7; d_gene: NA; abundance: NA
CDR3aa: CASSVSQTNTEAFF; CDR3nt: TGTGCCAGCAGTGTAAGCCAGACAAACACTGAAGCTTTCTTT; v_gene: TRBV2; j_gene: TRBJ1-1; d_gene: NA; abundance: NA
CDR3aa: CASSLRTSGGSPYEQYF; CDR3nt: TGTGCCAGCAGCTTAAGGACTAGCGGGGGCAGCCCCTACGAGCAGTACTTC; v_gene: TRBV7-2; j_gene: TRBJ2-7; d_gene: TRBD2; abundance: NA
CDR3aa: CAWSGGPSYEQYF; CDR3nt: TGTGCCTGGAGTGGGGGCCCTTCCTACGAGCAGTACTTC; v_gene: TRBV30; j_gene: TRBJ2-7; d_gene: NA; abundance: NA
CDR3aa: CASSYLTAARGGGYTF; CDR3nt: TGTGCCAGCAGTTACCTCACCGCGGCAAGGGGGGGAGGCTACACCTTC; v_gene: TRBV6-5; j_gene: TRBJ1-2; d_gene: NA; abundance: NA
CDR3aa: CASSPMDRTLNTEAFF; CDR3nt: TGTGCCAGCTCACCAATGGACAGGACCCTAAACACTGAAGCTTTCTTT; v_gene: TRBV18; j_gene: TRBJ1-1; d_gene: TRBD1; abundance: NA
CDR3aa: CASSFRGENTEAFF; CDR3nt: TGCGCCAGCAGCTTCAGGGGGGAGAACACTGAAGCTTTCTTT; v_gene: TRBV5-1; j_gene: TRBJ1-1; d_gene: TRBD1; abundance: NA
CDR3aa: CASSLQTGGFYGYTF; CDR3nt: TGTGCCAGCAGTTTACAGACAGGGGGATTCTATGGCTACACCTTC; v_gene: TRBV27; j_gene: TRBJ1-2; d_gene: TRBD1; abundance: NA
CDR3aa: CSYRASNTEAFF; CDR3nt: TGCAGCTACCGGGCCTCGAACACTGAAGCTTTCTTT; v_gene: TRBV29-1; j_gene: TRBJ1-1; d_gene: NA; abundance: NA
CDR3aa: CASSESRGGRDTQYF; CDR3nt: TGCGCCAGCAGTGAGTCGAGGGGGGGCCGGGATACGCAGTATTTT; v_gene: TRBV10-1; j_gene: TRBJ2-3; d_gene: NA; abundance: NA
CDR3aa: CARQLTGNNQPQHF; CDR3nt: TGTGCCAGACAATTGACCGGGAACAATCAGCCCCAGCATTTT; v_gene: TRBV27; j_gene: TRBJ1-5; d_gene: NA; abundance: once
CDR3aa: CASSKLGDNTDTQYF; CDR3nt: TGTGCCAGCAGTAAACTTGGGGATAACACAGATACGCAGTATTTT; v_gene: TRBV27; j_gene: TRBJ2-3; d_gene: NA; abundance: NA
CDR3aa: CASSQEEGAGDGELFF; CDR3nt: TGTGCCAGCAGCCAAGAGGAGGGGGCCGGAGACGGGGAGCTGTTTTTT; v_gene: TRBV4-2; j_gene: TRBJ2-2; d_gene: NA; abundance: NA
CDR3aa: CASSSLATGDTDTQYF; CDR3nt: TGTGCCAGCAGCTCACTAGCGACAGGAGACACAGATACGCAGTATTTT; v_gene: TRBV7-9; j_gene: TRBJ2-3; d_gene: NA; abundance: NA
CDR3aa: CASSLTGIYGYTF; CDR3nt: TGTGCCAGCAGTCTAACAGGGATATATGGCTACACCTTC; v_gene: TRBV6-2/TRBV6-3; j_gene: TRBJ1-2; d_gene: NA; abundance: NA
CDR3aa: CASSPTQADSGNTIYF; CDR3nt: TGTGCCAGCTCACCAACGCAGGCAGACTCTGGAAACACCATATATTTT; v_gene: TRBV18; j_gene: TRBJ1-3; d_gene: NA; abundance: few
CDR3aa: CASSSTQVSNQPQHF; CDR3nt: TGTGCCAGCTCTTCAACCCAGGTTTCCAATCAGCCCCAGCATTTT; v_gene: TRBV18; j_gene: TRBJ1-5; d_gene: NA; abundance: NA
CDR3aa: CASSFRGSGANVLTF; CDR3nt: TGTGCCAGCAGTTTCCGGGGCTCTGGGGCCAACGTCCTGACTTTC; v_gene: TRBV28; j_gene: TRBJ2-6; d_gene: NA; abundance: NA
CDR3aa: CASSQASVTQETQYF; CDR3nt: TGTGCCAGCAGCCAAGCTAGCGTTACCCAAGAGACCCAGTACTTC; v_gene: TRBV3-1/TRBV3-2; j_gene: TRBJ2-5; d_gene: NA; abundance: NA
CDR3aa: CASSLDQGANGNTIYF; CDR3nt: TGCGCCAGCAGCTTGGATCAGGGGGCGAACGGAAACACCATATATTTT; v_gene: TRBV5-1; j_gene: TRBJ1-3; d_gene: TRBD1; abundance: NA
CDR3aa: CASSVPRQGSSYNEQFF; CDR3nt: TGTGCCAGCAGCGTCCCACGACAGGGGAGCTCCTACAATGAGCAGTTCTTC; v_gene: TRBV9; j_gene: TRBJ2-1; d_gene: TRBD1; abundance: NA
CDR3aa: CSVVRGSSYNEQFF; CDR3nt: TGCAGCGTTGTACGCGGGAGCTCCTACAATGAGCAGTTCTTC; v_gene: TRBV29-1; j_gene: TRBJ2-1; d_gene: TRBD2; abundance: NA
CDR3aa: CASKPYQAGELFF; CDR3nt: TGTGCCAGCAAACCGTATCAGGCCGGGGAGCTGTTTTTT; v_gene: TRBV2; j_gene: TRBJ2-2; d_gene: NA; abundance: NA
CDR3aa: CASSISEPSFGDTQYF; CDR3nt: TGTGCCAGTAGTATTAGCGAACCGTCCTTTGGAGATACGCAGTATTTT; v_gene: TRBV19; j_gene: TRBJ2-3; d_gene: NA; abundance: NA
CDR3aa: CASSEFFRRQGEDEQYF; CDR3nt: TGTGCCAGCAGTGAATTCTTCCGTCGACAAGGAGAAGACGAGCAGTACTTC; v_gene: TRBV6-1; j_gene: TRBJ2-7; d_gene: NA; abundance: NA
CDR3aa: CASSSGPISYNEQFF; CDR3nt: TGTGCCAGCAGCTCCGGACCGATCTCCTACAATGAGCAGTTCTTC; v_gene: TRBV7-9; j_gene: TRBJ2-1; d_gene: NA; abundance: once
CDR3aa: CASRWGGTGANVLTF; CDR3nt: TGTGCCAGCAGATGGGGTGGTACTGGGGCCAACGTCCTGACTTTC; v_gene: TRBV13; j_gene: TRBJ2-6; d_gene: NA; abundance: NA
CDR3aa: CASSLAWRGGGNEQFF; CDR3nt: TGTGCCAGCAGCTTGGCGTGGCGGGGGGGCGGCAATGAGCAGTTCTTC; v_gene: TRBV5-4; j_gene: TRBJ2-1; d_gene: TRBD2; abundance: NA
CDR3aa: CASSPGTDHYGYTF; CDR3nt: TGTGCCAGCAGCCCGGGGACTGATCATTATGGCTACACCTTC; v_gene: TRBV5-5; j_gene: TRBJ1-2; d_gene: NA; abundance: NA
CDR3aa: CASSVGRVMNTEAFF; CDR3nt: TGTGCCAGCAGCGTAGGACGGGTAATGAACACTGAAGCTTTCTTT; v_gene: TRBV9; j_gene: TRBJ1-1; d_gene: NA; abundance: few
CDR3aa: CASSFGTATNEKLFF; CDR3nt: TGTGCCAGCAGTTTTGGTACAGCAACTAATGAAAAACTGTTTTTT; v_gene: TRBV27; j_gene: TRBJ1-4; d_gene: NA; abundance: NA
CDR3aa: CASSSRGLNTEAFF; CDR3nt: TGTGCCAGTAGTTCCAGGGGGCTTAACACTGAAGCTTTCTTT; v_gene: TRBV19; j_gene: TRBJ1-1; d_gene: TRBD1; abundance: NA
CDR3aa: CASGPQGQGATRYTF; CDR3nt: TGTGCCAGCGGGCCCCAGGGACAGGGGGCTACACGCTACACCTTC; v_gene: TRBV7-2; j_gene: TRBJ1-2; d_gene: TRBD1; abundance: NA
CDR3aa: CAINSVLTSLNTEAFF; CDR3nt: TGTGCCATCAACTCTGTCCTGACAAGTCTGAACACTGAAGCTTTCTTT; v_gene: TRBV10-3; j_gene: TRBJ1-1; d_gene: NA; abundance: NA
CDR3aa: CASSLNWLQPQHF; CDR3nt: TGTGCCAGCAGCTTAAATTGGTTGCAGCCCCAGCATTTT; v_gene: TRBV7-2; j_gene: TRBJ1-5; d_gene: NA; abundance: NA
CDR3aa: CASSGDGRDTEAFF; CDR3nt: TGTGCCAGCAGTGGGGACGGGAGGGACACTGAAGCTTTCTTT; v_gene: TRBV2; j_gene: TRBJ1-1; d_gene: NA; abundance: NA
CDR3aa: CASSTFPTEAFF; CDR3nt: TGTGCCAGTAGTACTTTCCCGACGGAGGCTTTCTTT; v_gene: TRBV19; j_gene: TRBJ1-1; d_gene: NA; abundance: NA
CDR3aa: CASSSTPEGGYGYTF; CDR3nt: TGTGCCAGCAGTTCCACCCCGGAAGGGGGCTATGGCTACACCTTC; v_gene: TRBV28; j_gene: TRBJ1-2; d_gene: NA; abundance: NA
CDR3aa: CASRLAGDTQYF; CDR3nt: TGTGCCAGTAGGCTAGCGGGAGATACGCAGTATTTT; v_gene: TRBV19; j_gene: TRBJ2-3; d_gene: TRBD2; abundance: NA
CDR3aa: CASSQDLTGGYGYTF; CDR3nt: TGTGCCAGCAGCCAAGATCTAACAGGGGGATATGGCTACACCTTC; v_gene: TRBV3-1/TRBV3-2; j_gene: TRBJ1-2; d_gene: TRBD1; abundance: NA
CDR3aa: CASSLLGGPAKEAFF; CDR3nt: TGTGCCAGCAGTTTATTAGGAGGTCCTGCAAAAGAAGCTTTCTTT; v_gene: TRBV28; j_gene: TRBJ1-1; d_gene: NA; abundance: once
CDR3aa: CACNRDSLREKLFF; CDR3nt: TGTGCCTGCAACAGGGACTCCCTGAGGGAAAAACTGTTTTTT; v_gene: TRBV30; j_gene: TRBJ1-4; d_gene: NA; abundance: NA
CDR3aa: CASSNTELAGANVLTF; CDR3nt: TGTGCCAGCAGCAACACGGAACTAGCGGGGGCCAACGTCCTGACTTTC; v_gene: TRBV7-8; j_gene: TRBJ2-6; d_gene: TRBD2; abundance: NA
CDR3aa: CASRAGAGNQPQHF; CDR3nt: TGTGCCAGCAGAGCAGGGGCCGGCAATCAGCCCCAGCATTTT; v_gene: TRBV27; j_gene: TRBJ1-5; d_gene: NA; abundance: NA
CDR3aa: CASSESHNGRSQPQHF; CDR3nt: TGTGCCAGCAGTGAATCACATAACGGCCGAAGTCAGCCCCAGCATTTT; v_gene: TRBV6-1; j_gene: TRBJ1-5; d_gene: NA; abundance: NA
CDR3aa: CATSRGTLNTGELFF; CDR3nt: TGTGCCACCAGCCGGGGGACACTCAACACCGGGGAGCTGTTTTTT; v_gene: TRBV15; j_gene: TRBJ2-2; d_gene: NA; abundance: NA